This TCR beta chain originates from a study of blood T cell repertoires in COVID-19. On the study more broadly: Both acute and convalescent COVID-19 samples were obtained from the United States, Italy and Spain.

While infection was still active, Seattle patients were enrolled and then followed longitudinally. Per the authors' pipeline: From reference gene primer amplification, estimates of nucleated cell counts were derived. Profiling relied on immunoSEQ multiplex PCR, and the TCRdb table lists in-frame clones only, not all of them. The V and J calls and clone size are taken from that table; D and trimming were inferred from the DNA. This table has 140,000 or so clones, 88% appearing once. V lost 6 bases, J lost 5 bases, and 10 bases stayed unmatched. The germline gives CDR1 MNHEY, CDR2 SVGAGI. The CDR3 covers 15 residues.

The specimen was peripheral blood. This clonotype originated in a human donor with COVID-19, enrolled during active disease. The donor label of this sample is uncertain. The J gene is TRBJ2-3, the V gene TRBV6-5, with TRBD2 identical over 8 bases. The CDR3 reads CASSHSGGEVDTQYF. CDR3 coding DNA: TGTGCCAGCAGCCACTCGGGAGGGGAGGTAGATACGCAGTATTTT.